The rows below give T cell receptor beta chains drawn from one sample of a study of shared clonotypes between healthy human individuals. Some clones are missing from TCRdb's copy, which holds only in-frame ones; the method was immunoSEQ multiplex PCR. This table has 1.5 million to 2.5 million clones, about 95% appearing once. Sequenced: naive CD8+ T cells sorted from blood. These receptors all come from a man younger than 35 in good health. CDR3s include the opening cysteine and the closing phenylalanine or tryptophan. The D gene is left open where the match is weak. Not all rows give a size; the values are once, few, many and, for expanded clones, a class.

d_call: TRBD1; clone_size: NA; j_call: TRBJ2-5; v_call: TRBV27; cdr3_nt: TGTGCCAGCAGCCTCGGGACAGGGGCCCGAGAGACCCAGTACTTC; cdr3_aa: CASSLGTGARETQYF
d_call: TRBD1; clone_size: NA; j_call: TRBJ1-2; v_call: TRBV29-1; cdr3_nt: TGCAGCGTTGACACAGGGGGCAATGGCTACACCTTC; cdr3_aa: CSVDTGGNGYTF
d_call: TRBD2; clone_size: NA; j_call: TRBJ2-7; v_call: TRBV9; cdr3_nt: TGTGCCAGCAGCTACCTGAGCGGTCGGACGGGAGGGCTCTACGAGCAGTACTTC; cdr3_aa: CASSYLSGRTGGLYEQYF
d_call: TRBD2; clone_size: NA; j_call: TRBJ2-3; v_call: TRBV7-7; cdr3_nt: TGTGCTAGCAGCTTGTTAGCGGGAGCTGGCACAGATACGCAGTATTTT; cdr3_aa: CASSLLAGAGTDTQYF
d_call: NA; clone_size: NA; j_call: TRBJ2-7; v_call: TRBV2; cdr3_nt: TGTGCCAGCAGTGAATACGACTTGCAGGGTGGCTACGAGCAGTACTTC; cdr3_aa: CASSEYDLQGGYEQYF
d_call: NA; clone_size: NA; j_call: TRBJ1-1; v_call: TRBV10-3; cdr3_nt: TGTGCCATCAGTGGGAGGGGGATGTTGAGGACTGAAGCTTTCTTT; cdr3_aa: CAISGRGMLRTEAFF
d_call: TRBD2; clone_size: NA; j_call: TRBJ2-3; v_call: TRBV27; cdr3_nt: TGTGCCAGCAGTTTAGCGGGGGAATGGACAGATACGCAGTATTTT; cdr3_aa: CASSLAGEWTDTQYF
d_call: NA; clone_size: NA; j_call: TRBJ2-2; v_call: TRBV27; cdr3_nt: TGTGCCAGCAAATTGCTCGGCCCCGGGGAGCTGTTTTTT; cdr3_aa: CASKLLGPGELFF
d_call: TRBD1; clone_size: NA; j_call: TRBJ1-6; v_call: TRBV6-4; cdr3_nt: TGTGCCAGCAGTGAGGGGACAGGTAATTCACCCCTCCACTTT; cdr3_aa: CASSEGTGNSPLHF
d_call: NA; clone_size: NA; j_call: TRBJ2-2; v_call: TRBV30; cdr3_nt: TGTGCCTGGAGTGGGCTCACCGGGGAGCTGTTTTTT; cdr3_aa: CAWSGLTGELFF
d_call: TRBD1; clone_size: NA; j_call: TRBJ1-1; v_call: TRBV6-5; cdr3_nt: TGTGCCAGCAGTTCGTCGGACAGGGGAGGCACTGAAGCTTTCTTT; cdr3_aa: CASSSSDRGGTEAFF
d_call: NA; clone_size: NA; j_call: TRBJ2-7; v_call: TRBV6-6; cdr3_nt: TGTGCCAGCAGTTTCGACAGGTACTCCTACGAGCAGTACTTC; cdr3_aa: CASSFDRYSYEQYF
d_call: NA; clone_size: once; j_call: TRBJ2-2; v_call: TRBV7-2; cdr3_nt: TGTGCCAGCAGCTTAGCTTTATGGGACGAGGACACCGGGGAGCTGTTTTTT; cdr3_aa: CASSLALWDEDTGELFF
d_call: TRBD1; clone_size: NA; j_call: TRBJ2-7; v_call: TRBV4-2; cdr3_nt: TGTGCCAGCAGCCAAGATTATACAGGGGCCTACGAGCAGTACTTC; cdr3_aa: CASSQDYTGAYEQYF
d_call: NA; clone_size: NA; j_call: TRBJ1-1; v_call: TRBV6-1; cdr3_nt: TGTGCCAGCAGTGAAGCTGACAGAGGGGACTATGAAGCTTTCTTT; cdr3_aa: CASSEADRGDYEAFF
d_call: TRBD1; clone_size: NA; j_call: TRBJ2-5; v_call: TRBV6-1; cdr3_nt: TGTGCCAGCAGTGACCCAGCGACAGGGCTGCAAGAGACCCAGTACTTC; cdr3_aa: CASSDPATGLQETQYF
d_call: TRBD2; clone_size: NA; j_call: TRBJ2-7; v_call: TRBV7-2; cdr3_nt: TGTGCCAGCAGCTTGGGGGAGGGACTAGCGGGAGGGCCTTGGTACGAGCAGTACTTC; cdr3_aa: CASSLGEGLAGGPWYEQYF
d_call: TRBD1; clone_size: NA; j_call: TRBJ2-7; v_call: TRBV7-8; cdr3_nt: TGTGCCAGCAGCTTTTGGACAGGATCGGCCGAGCAGTACTTC; cdr3_aa: CASSFWTGSAEQYF
d_call: NA; clone_size: NA; j_call: TRBJ1-2; v_call: TRBV5-4; cdr3_nt: TGTGCCAGCAGCTGGGACCTGGCGGGTGGCTACACCTTC; cdr3_aa: CASSWDLAGGYTF
d_call: TRBD1; clone_size: NA; j_call: TRBJ1-1; v_call: TRBV7-9; cdr3_nt: TGTGCCAGCAGCTGGACAGGGGGGAACACTGAAGCTTTCTTT; cdr3_aa: CASSWTGGNTEAFF
d_call: NA; clone_size: NA; j_call: TRBJ1-1; v_call: TRBV6-1; cdr3_nt: TGTGCCACCTCGGACTGGCCTGGAGCTTTCTTT; cdr3_aa: CATSDWPGAFF
d_call: TRBD1; clone_size: NA; j_call: TRBJ1-5; v_call: TRBV6-5; cdr3_nt: TGTGCCAGCGGGACAGGGTACTATCAGCCCCAGCATTTT; cdr3_aa: CASGTGYYQPQHF
d_call: TRBD2; clone_size: NA; j_call: TRBJ2-7; v_call: TRBV4-3; cdr3_nt: TGCGCCAGCAGCCAAGGGGCGGGGGGCTTAAGCTCCTACGAGCAGTACTTC; cdr3_aa: CASSQGAGGLSSYEQYF
d_call: NA; clone_size: NA; j_call: TRBJ1-5; v_call: TRBV7-2; cdr3_nt: TGTGCCAGCAGCTTAGCGCATCATAGCAATCAGCCCCAGCATTTT; cdr3_aa: CASSLAHHSNQPQHF
d_call: NA; clone_size: NA; j_call: TRBJ2-1; v_call: TRBV9; cdr3_nt: TGTGCCAGCAGCGTAGCGGAAGCCTACAATGAGCAGTTCTTC; cdr3_aa: CASSVAEAYNEQFF
d_call: NA; clone_size: NA; j_call: TRBJ2-1; v_call: TRBV7-2; cdr3_nt: TGTGCCAGCAGCTCTCCTTCCAATGAGCAGTTCTTC; cdr3_aa: CASSSPSNEQFF
d_call: TRBD1; clone_size: NA; j_call: TRBJ2-5; v_call: TRBV7-8; cdr3_nt: TGTGCCAGCGCCGGAACCCCCGGGACAGGGAGAGAGACCCAGTACTTC; cdr3_aa: CASAGTPGTGRETQYF
d_call: NA; clone_size: NA; j_call: TRBJ2-6; v_call: TRBV6-5; cdr3_nt: TGTGCCAGCAGGCCACAGGGATACGGGGCCAACGTCCTGACTTTC; cdr3_aa: CASRPQGYGANVLTF
d_call: TRBD2; clone_size: NA; j_call: TRBJ2-1; v_call: TRBV10-3; cdr3_nt: TGTGCCATCAGTGAGTCAGCGGGGGGATACAATGAGCAGTTCTTC; cdr3_aa: CAISESAGGYNEQFF
d_call: NA; clone_size: NA; j_call: TRBJ2-1; v_call: TRBV27; cdr3_nt: TGTGCCAGCAGTTTAGGAAATGAGCAGTTCTTC; cdr3_aa: CASSLGNEQFF
d_call: TRBD2; clone_size: NA; j_call: TRBJ2-3; v_call: TRBV7-9; cdr3_nt: TGTGCCAGCAGCCTCGGGGGGGGATCGGGCACAGATACGCAGTATTTT; cdr3_aa: CASSLGGGSGTDTQYF
d_call: NA; clone_size: NA; j_call: TRBJ2-7; v_call: TRBV11-3; cdr3_nt: TGTGCCAGCAGCTTAGGAGGGGGCGAGCAGTACTTC; cdr3_aa: CASSLGGGEQYF
d_call: TRBD2; clone_size: NA; j_call: TRBJ2-7; v_call: TRBV6-1; cdr3_nt: TGTGCCAGCAGTGAGGAGGGAGGGTGGGAGCAGTACTTC; cdr3_aa: CASSEEGGWEQYF
d_call: TRBD1; clone_size: NA; j_call: TRBJ1-5; v_call: TRBV7-9; cdr3_nt: TGTGCCAGCAGCTTAGTGCCGGGACAGGGATTAGAGTGGGATCAGCCCCAGCATTTT; cdr3_aa: CASSLVPGQGLEWDQPQHF
d_call: NA; clone_size: NA; j_call: TRBJ1-5; v_call: TRBV6-1; cdr3_nt: TGTGCCAGCAGTGATAAAGGGCAGTCAAGTCAGCCCCAGCATTTT; cdr3_aa: CASSDKGQSSQPQHF